These T cell receptor beta chains were read from a single sample in a study of cytomegalovirus exposure and HLA in healthy donors. Measured with immunoSEQ multiplex PCR; TCRdb has only the in-frame clones, and not every one. The data show 100,000 to 150,000 clones, about 85% seen once. What was sequenced was PBMCs. These receptors all stem from a boy between 10 and 17 years old in good health and CMV-seronegative. CDR3s leave out the opening cysteine and the closing phenylalanine or tryptophan. A D gene is named only where the DNA matches it firmly.

d_call	j_call	v_call	cdr3_aa
-	TRBJ2-2	TRBV4-1	ASSQDRGSSSNTGELF
-	TRBJ1-2	TRBV6-5	ASSYASGRGVGGYT
-	TRBJ2-1	TRBV9	ASSVEDTGRNEQF
-	TRBJ1-5	TRBV19	ASSIEGGQPQH
-	TRBJ2-2	TRBV30	AWGAREAGELF
TRBD2	TRBJ2-3	TRBV5-6	ASSLGLAGITDTQY
-	TRBJ2-3	TRBV5-1	ASSFPEGGSTDTQY
TRBD2	TRBJ2-5	TRBV5-4	ASSLKLAGAETQY
TRBD2	TRBJ2-7	TRBV5-1	ASSLFTSVLGNEQY
-	TRBJ2-2	TRBV27	ASRQGSLNTGELF
-	TRBJ2-2	TRBV6-5	ASSSRGRLTGELF
TRBD1	TRBJ2-7	TRBV27	ASSFHGTASYEQY